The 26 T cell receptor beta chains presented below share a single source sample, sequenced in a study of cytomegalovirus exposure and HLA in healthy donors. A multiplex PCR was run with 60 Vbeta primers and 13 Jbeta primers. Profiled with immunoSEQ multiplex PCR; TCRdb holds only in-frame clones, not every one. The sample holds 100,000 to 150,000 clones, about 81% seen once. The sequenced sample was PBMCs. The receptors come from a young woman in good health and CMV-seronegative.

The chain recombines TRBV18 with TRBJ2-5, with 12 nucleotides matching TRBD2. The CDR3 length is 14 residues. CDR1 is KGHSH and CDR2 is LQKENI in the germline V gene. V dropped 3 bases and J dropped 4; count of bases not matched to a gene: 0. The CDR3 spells CASSPGLAGETQYF. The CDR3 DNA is TGTGCCAGCTCACCGGGACTAGCGGGAGAGACCCAGTACTTC.

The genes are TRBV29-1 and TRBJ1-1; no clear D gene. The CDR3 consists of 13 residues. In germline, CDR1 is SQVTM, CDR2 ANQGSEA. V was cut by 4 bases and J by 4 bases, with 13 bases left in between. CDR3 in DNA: TGCAGCGTTGTGAGGCAGGCGGGCACTGAAGCTTTCTTT. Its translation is CSVVRQAGTEAFF.

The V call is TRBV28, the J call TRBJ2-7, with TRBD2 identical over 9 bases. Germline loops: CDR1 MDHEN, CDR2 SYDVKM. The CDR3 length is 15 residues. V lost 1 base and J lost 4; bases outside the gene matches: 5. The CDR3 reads CASSLLREGRYEQYF. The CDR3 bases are TGTGCCAGCAGTTTATTGCGGGAGGGCCGGTACGAGCAGTACTTC.

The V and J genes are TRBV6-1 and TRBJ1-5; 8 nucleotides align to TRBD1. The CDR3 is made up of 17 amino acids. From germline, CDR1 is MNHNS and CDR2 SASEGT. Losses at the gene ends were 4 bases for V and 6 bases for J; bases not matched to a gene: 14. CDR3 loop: CASSGRQGWTDFQPQHF. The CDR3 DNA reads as TGTGCCAGCAGTGGACGACAGGGGTGGACTGATTTTCAGCCCCAGCATTTT.

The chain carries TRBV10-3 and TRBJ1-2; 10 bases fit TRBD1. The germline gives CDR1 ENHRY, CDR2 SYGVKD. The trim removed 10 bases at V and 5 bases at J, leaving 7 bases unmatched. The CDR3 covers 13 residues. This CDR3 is CASGQGGLYGYTF. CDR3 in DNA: TGTGCCAGCGGACAGGGGGGACTATATGGCTACACCTTC.

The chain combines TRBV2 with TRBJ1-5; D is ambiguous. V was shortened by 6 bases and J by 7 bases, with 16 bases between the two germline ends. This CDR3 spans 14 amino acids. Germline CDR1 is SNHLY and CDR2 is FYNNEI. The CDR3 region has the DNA TGTGCCAGCAGAGAAAACTTACGAGGACAGCCCCAGCATTTT. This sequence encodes CASRENLRGQPQHF. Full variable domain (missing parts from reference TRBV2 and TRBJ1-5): EPEVTQTPSHQVTQMGQEVILRCVPISNHLYFYWYRQILGQKVEFLVSFYNNEISEKSEIFDDQFSVERPDGSNFTLKIRSTKLEDSAMYFCASRENLRGQPQHFGDGTRLSIL.

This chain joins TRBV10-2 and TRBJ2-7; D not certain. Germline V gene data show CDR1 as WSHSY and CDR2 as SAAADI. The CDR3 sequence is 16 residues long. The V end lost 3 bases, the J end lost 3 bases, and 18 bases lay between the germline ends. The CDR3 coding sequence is TGCGCCAGCAGTGACCCTGACCTAAGGAACTACTACGAGCAGTACTTC. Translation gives CASSDPDLRNYYEQYF.

The CDR3 DNA sequence: TGTGCCAGCAGTCGAAGGACAGGGGGCCGGAACGAGCAGTACTTC. Residues: CASSRRTGGRNEQYF. This rearrangement joins TRBV6-1 to TRBJ2-7; 11 bases are shared with TRBD1. V lost 5 bases and J lost 5; bases outside the gene matches: 8. CDR1 is MNHNS, CDR2 SASEGT, per germline. The CDR3 covers 15 residues.

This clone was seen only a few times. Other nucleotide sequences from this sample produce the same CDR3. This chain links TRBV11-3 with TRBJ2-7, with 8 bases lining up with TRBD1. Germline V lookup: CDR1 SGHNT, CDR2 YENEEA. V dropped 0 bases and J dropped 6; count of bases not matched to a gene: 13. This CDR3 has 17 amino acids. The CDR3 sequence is CASSLDQGGEGTGEQYF. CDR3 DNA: TGTGCCAGCAGCTTAGATCAAGGAGGTGAAGGGACAGGCGAGCAGTACTTC.

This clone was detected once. CDR3 amino acids: CASSLRTGETEAFF. The DNA of the CDR3 is TGTGCCAGCAGCTTACGGACAGGGGAAACTGAAGCTTTCTTT. The chain is built from TRBV7-8 and TRBJ1-1; 9 nucleotides line up with TRBD1. CDR3 length equals 14 residues. Germline CDR1 SGHVS, CDR2 FQNEAQ. With V trimmed by 2 bases and J by 5 bases, 3 bases remained unmatched.

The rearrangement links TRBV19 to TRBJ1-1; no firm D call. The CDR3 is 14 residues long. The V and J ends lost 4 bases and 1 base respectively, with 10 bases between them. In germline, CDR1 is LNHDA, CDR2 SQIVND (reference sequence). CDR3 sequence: CASSTPRENTEAFF. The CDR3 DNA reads TGTGCCAGTAGTACACCTCGGGAGAACACTGAAGCTTTCTTT.

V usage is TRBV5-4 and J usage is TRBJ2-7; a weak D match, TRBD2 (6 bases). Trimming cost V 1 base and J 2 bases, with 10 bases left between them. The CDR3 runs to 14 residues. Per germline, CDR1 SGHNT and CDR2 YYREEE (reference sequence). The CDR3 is CASSLNSGPYEQYF. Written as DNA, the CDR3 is TGTGCCAGCAGCTTGAATAGCGGACCCTACGAGCAGTACTTC.

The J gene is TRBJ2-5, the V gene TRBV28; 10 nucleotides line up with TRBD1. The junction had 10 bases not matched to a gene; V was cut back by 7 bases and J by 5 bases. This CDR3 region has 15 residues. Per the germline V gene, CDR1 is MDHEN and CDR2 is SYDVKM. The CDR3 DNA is TGTGCCAGCACCCCAGGACAGGGGGTTTCGGAGACCCAGTACTTC. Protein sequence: CASTPGQGVSETQYF.

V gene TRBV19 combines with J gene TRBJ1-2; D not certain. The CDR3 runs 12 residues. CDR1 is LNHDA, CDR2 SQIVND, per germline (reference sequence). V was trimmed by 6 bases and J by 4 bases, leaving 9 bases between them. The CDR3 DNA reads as TGTGCCAGTAGCCAGGTGGCCTATGGCTACACCTTC. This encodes CASSQVAYGYTF. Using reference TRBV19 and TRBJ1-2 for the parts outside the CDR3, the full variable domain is DGGITQSPKYLFRKEGQNVTLSCEQNLNHDAMYWYRQDPGQGLRLIYYSQIVNDFQKGDIAEGYSVSREKKESFPLTVTSAQKNPTAFYLCASSQVAYGYTFGSGTRLTVV.

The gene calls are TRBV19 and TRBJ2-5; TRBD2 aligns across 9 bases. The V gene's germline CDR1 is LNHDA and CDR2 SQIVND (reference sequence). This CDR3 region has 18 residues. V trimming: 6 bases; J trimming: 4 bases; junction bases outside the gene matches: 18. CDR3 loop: CASSLLGLAPGYRETQYF. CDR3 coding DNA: TGTGCCAGTAGCCTCCTCGGACTAGCGCCTGGTTATAGAGAGACCCAGTACTTC.

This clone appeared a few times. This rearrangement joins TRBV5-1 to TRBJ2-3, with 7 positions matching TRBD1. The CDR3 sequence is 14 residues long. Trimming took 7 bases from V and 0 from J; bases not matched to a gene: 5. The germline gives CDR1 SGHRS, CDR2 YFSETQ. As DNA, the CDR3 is TGCGCCAGCCGACAGGGCCCCAGCACAGATACGCAGTATTTT. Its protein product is CASRQGPSTDTQYF.

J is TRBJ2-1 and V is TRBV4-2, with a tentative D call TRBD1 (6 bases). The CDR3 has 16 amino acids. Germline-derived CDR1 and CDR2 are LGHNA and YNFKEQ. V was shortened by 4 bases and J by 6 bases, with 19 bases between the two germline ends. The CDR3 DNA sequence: TGTGCCAGCAGCCTGGCGGAAGCAGGGGTGCGCAATGAGCAGTTCTTC. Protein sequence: CASSLAEAGVRNEQFF.

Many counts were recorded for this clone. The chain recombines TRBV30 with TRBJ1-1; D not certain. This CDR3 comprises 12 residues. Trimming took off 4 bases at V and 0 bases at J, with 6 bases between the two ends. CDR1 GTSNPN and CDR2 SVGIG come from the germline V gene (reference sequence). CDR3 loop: CAWNSVNTEAFF. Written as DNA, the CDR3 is TGTGCCTGGAATAGTGTGAACACTGAAGCTTTCTTT. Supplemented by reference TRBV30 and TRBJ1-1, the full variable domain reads SQTIHQWPATLVQPVGSPLSLECTVEGTSNPNLYWYRQAAGRGLQLLFYSVGIGQISSEVPQNLSASRPQDRQFILSSKKLLLSDSGFYLCAWNSVNTEAFFGQGTRLTVV.

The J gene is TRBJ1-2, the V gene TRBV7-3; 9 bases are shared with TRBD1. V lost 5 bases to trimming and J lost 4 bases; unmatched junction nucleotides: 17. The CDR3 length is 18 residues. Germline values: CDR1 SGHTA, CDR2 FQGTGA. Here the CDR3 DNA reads TGTGCCAGCAGCCCAACAGGGGGCGTCGAAGGGGGTCGCTATGGCTACACCTTC. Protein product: CASSPTGGVEGGRYGYTF.

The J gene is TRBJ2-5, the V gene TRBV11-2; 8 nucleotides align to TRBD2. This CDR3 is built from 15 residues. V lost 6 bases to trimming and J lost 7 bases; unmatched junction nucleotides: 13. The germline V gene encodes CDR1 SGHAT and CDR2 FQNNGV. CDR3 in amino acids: CASRDYRGLDVTQYF. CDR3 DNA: TGTGCCAGCAGGGATTATCGGGGACTAGATGTGACCCAGTACTTC.

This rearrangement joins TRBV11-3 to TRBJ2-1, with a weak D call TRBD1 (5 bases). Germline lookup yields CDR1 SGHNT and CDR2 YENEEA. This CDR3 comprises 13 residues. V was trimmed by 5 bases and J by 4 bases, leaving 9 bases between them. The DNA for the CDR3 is TGTGCCAGCAGCGCCCAGGGTTACAATGAGCAGTTCTTC. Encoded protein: CASSAQGYNEQFF.

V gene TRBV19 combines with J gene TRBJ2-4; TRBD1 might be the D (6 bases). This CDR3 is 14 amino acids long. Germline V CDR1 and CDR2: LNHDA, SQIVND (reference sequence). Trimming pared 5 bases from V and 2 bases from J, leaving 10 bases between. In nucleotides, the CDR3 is TGTGCCAGTAGTCCACAGGGACCCAAAAACATTCAGTACTTC. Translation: CASSPQGPKNIQYF. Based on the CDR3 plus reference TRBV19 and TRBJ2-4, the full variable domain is DGGITQSPKYLFRKEGQNVTLSCEQNLNHDAMYWYRQDPGQGLRLIYYSQIVNDFQKGDIAEGYSVSREKKESFPLTVTSAQKNPTAFYLCASSPQGPKNIQYFGAGTRLSVL.

This CDR3 is CASSPRQGANTEAFF. CDR3 DNA sequence: TGTGCCAGCAGCCCGAGACAGGGGGCGAACACTGAAGCTTTCTTT. The chain combines TRBV7-2 with TRBJ1-1, with 10 bases aligning to TRBD1. V was pared by 5 bases and J by 1 base, with 4 bases of the junction left unmatched. The CDR3 is made up of 15 amino acids. Germline CDR1 is SGHTA and CDR2 is FQGNSA.

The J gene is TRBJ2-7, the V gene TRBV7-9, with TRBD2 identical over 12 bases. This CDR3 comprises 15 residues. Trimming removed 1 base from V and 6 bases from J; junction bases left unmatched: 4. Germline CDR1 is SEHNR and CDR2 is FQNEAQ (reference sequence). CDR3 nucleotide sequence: TGTGCCAGCAGCTTAGGGACTAGCGGGACCACCGAGCAGTACTTC. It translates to CASSLGTSGTTEQYF.

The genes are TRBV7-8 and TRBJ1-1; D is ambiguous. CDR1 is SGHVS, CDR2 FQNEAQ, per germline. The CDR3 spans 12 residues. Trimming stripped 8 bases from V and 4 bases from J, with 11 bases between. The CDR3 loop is CASSQHSTEAFF. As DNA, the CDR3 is TGTGCCAGCTCCCAACATTCCACTGAAGCTTTCTTT.

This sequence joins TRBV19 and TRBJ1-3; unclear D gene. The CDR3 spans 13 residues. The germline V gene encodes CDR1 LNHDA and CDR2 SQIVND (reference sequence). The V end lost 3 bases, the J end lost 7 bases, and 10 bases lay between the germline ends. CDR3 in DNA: TGTGCCAGTAGTATTGAGGGTAGCAACACCATATATTTT. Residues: CASSIEGSNTIYF.